These 5 T cell receptor beta chains were sequenced from one sample in a study of blood T cell repertoires in COVID-19. Produced via immunoSEQ multiplex PCR; TCRdb's table is partial and in-frame only. The sample shows about 250,000 clones, approximately 85% of them seen only once. Sequenced material: peripheral blood. The receptors derive from a man aged 50-59 years with COVID-19, enrolled during active disease.

The chain's CDR3 is CASSRGLAGNSYEQYF. The CDR3 DNA reads TGTGCCAGCTCACGGGGACTAGCGGGGAACTCCTACGAGCAGTACTTC. The V gene is TRBV18, the J gene TRBJ2-7; 13 nucleotides agree with TRBD2. There are 16 residues in the CDR3. The germline CDR1 and CDR2 sequences are KGHSH and LQKENI. Trimming cost V 4 bases and J 0 bases; bases outside gene matches: 3.

This clone was seen just once. The chain joins TRBV24-1 to TRBJ2-1; D perhaps matches TRBD1 (5 bases). The germline V gene encodes CDR1 KGHDR and CDR2 SFDVKD. Trimming shortened V by 4 bases and J by 2 bases, and 11 bases separated the two germline ends. The CDR3 runs to 15 residues. The CDR3 region is CATSDPTGAYNEQFF. CDR3 DNA: TGTGCCACCAGTGACCCAACAGGTGCCTACAATGAGCAGTTCTTC.

This clone was counted only a few times. The CDR3 nucleotides are TGTGCCAGCAGCTTGGAAGCAGGGAGGGCTAATTCACCCCTCCACTTT. Encoded protein: CASSLEAGRANSPLHF. The chain recombines TRBV5-4 with TRBJ1-6; D possibly corresponds to TRBD1 (5 bases). Between the trimmed V and J ends, which lost 0 bases and 6 bases, there was a span of 13 bases. The CDR3 has 16 amino acids. In germline, CDR1 is SGHNT, CDR2 YYREEE (reference sequence).

The chain uses TRBV7-2 and TRBJ1-2, with 7 bases that match TRBD1. The CDR3 runs to 14 residues. V dropped 5 bases and J dropped 10; count of bases not matched to a gene: 13. Germline CDR1 SGHTA, CDR2 FQGNSA. CDR3 loop: CASSPTNRQGDYTF. CDR3 coding DNA: TGTGCCAGCAGCCCAACCAACCGACAGGGCGACTACACCTTC. The complete variable domain, with remaining parts taken from reference TRBV7-2 and TRBJ1-2, reads GAGVSQSPSNKVTEKGKDVELRCDPISGHTALYWYRQSLGQGLEFLIYFQGNSAPDKSGLPSDRFSAERTGGSVSTLTIQRTQQEDSAVYLCASSPTNRQGDYTFGSGTRLTVV.

This clone was seen more than once but under ten times. The rearrangement joins TRBV11-3 to TRBJ2-1; 14 nucleotides align to TRBD2. The junction had 7 bases not matched to a gene; V was cut back by 1 base and J by 5 bases. The CDR3 spans 18 residues. Looked up from germline, CDR1 is SGHNT and CDR2 is YENEEA. The CDR3 protein is CASSLAGTSGGSDNEQFF. In nucleotides, the CDR3 is TGTGCCAGCAGCTTAGCTGGGACTAGCGGGGGTTCAGACAATGAGCAGTTCTTC.